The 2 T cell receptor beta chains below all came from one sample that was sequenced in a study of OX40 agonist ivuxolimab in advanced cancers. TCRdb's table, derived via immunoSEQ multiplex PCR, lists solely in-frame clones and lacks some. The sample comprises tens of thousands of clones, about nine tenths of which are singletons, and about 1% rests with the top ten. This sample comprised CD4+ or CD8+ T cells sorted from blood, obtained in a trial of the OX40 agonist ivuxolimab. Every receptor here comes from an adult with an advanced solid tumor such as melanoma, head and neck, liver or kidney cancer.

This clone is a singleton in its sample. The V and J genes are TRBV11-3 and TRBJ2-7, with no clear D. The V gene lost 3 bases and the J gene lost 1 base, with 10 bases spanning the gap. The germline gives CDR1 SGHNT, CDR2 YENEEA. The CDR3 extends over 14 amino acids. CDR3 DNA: TGTGCCAGCAGCTTCGGCCAGACATCCTACGAGCAGTACTTC. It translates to CASSFGQTSYEQYF.

CDR3 sequence reads: CSVSRDRADEQYF. CDR3 coding DNA: TGCAGCGTTAGCCGGGACAGGGCGGACGAGCAGTACTTC. The chain couples TRBV29-1 to TRBJ2-7; 9 nucleotides match TRBD1. Germline CDR1 and CDR2: SQVTM and ANQGSEA. J lost 5 bases, V lost 5 bases, and 7 bases had no gene match. This CDR3 comprises 13 residues.